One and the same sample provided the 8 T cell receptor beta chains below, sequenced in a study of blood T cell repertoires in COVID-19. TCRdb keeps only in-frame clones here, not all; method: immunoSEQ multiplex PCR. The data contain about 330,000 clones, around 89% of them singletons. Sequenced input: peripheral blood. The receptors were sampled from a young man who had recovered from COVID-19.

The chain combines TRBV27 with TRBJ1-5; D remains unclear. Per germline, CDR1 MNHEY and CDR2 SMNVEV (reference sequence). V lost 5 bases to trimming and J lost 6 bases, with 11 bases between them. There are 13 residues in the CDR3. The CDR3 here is CASSQEGSQPQHF. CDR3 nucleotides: TGTGCCAGCAGTCAAGAAGGGAGTCAGCCCCAGCATTTT.

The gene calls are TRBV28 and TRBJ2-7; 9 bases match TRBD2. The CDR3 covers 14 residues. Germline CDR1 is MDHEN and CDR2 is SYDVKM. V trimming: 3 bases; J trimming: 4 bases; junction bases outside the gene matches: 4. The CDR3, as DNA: TGTGCCAGCAGTTTTAGCGGGAGTCGGTACGAGCAGTACTTC. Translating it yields CASSFSGSRYEQYF.

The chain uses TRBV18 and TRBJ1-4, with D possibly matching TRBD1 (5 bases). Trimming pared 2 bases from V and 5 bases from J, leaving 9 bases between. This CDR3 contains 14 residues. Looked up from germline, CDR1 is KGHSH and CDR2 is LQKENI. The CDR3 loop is CASSPWAGNEKLFF. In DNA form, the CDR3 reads TGTGCCAGCTCACCATGGGCAGGGAATGAAAAACTGTTTTTT.

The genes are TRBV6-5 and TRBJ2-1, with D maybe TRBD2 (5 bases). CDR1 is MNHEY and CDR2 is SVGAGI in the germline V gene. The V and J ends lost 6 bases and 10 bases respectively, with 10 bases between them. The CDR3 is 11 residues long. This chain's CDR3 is CASRDGIEQFF. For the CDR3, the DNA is TGTGCCAGCAGAGACGGGATAGAGCAGTTCTTC.

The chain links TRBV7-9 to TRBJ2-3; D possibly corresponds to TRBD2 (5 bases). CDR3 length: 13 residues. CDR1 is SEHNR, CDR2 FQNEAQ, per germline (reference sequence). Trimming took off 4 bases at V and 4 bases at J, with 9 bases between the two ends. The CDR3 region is CASSSLVSDTQYF. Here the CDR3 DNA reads TGTGCCAGCAGCTCACTAGTTTCAGATACGCAGTATTTT.

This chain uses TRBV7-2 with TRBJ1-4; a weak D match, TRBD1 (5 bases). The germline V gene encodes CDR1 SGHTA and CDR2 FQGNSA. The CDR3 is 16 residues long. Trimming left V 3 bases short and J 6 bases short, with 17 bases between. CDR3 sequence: CASSLMGQGWDEKLFF. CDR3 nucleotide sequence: TGTGCCAGCAGCTTGATGGGGCAGGGCTGGGATGAAAAACTGTTTTTT.

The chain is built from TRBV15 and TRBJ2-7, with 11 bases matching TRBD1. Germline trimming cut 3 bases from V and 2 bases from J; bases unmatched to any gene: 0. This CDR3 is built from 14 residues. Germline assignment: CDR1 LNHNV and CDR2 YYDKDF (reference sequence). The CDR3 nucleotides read TGTGCCACCAGCAGGGACAGGGGGCCCTACGAGCAGTACTTC. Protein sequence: CATSRDRGPYEQYF.

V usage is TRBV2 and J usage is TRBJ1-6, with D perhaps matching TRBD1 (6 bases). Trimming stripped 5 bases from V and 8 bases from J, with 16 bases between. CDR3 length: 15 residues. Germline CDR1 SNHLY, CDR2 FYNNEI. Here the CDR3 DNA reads TGTGCCAGCAGTACCCAACCAGGGGTAGATTCACCCCTCCACTTT. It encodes CASSTQPGVDSPLHF.